This T cell receptor (beta chain) was retrieved from a study of blood T cell repertoires in COVID-19. V lost 5 bases to trimming and J lost 4 bases, with 22 bases between them. Germline V lookup: CDR1 MDHEN, CDR2 SYDVKM. This CDR3 contains 17 residues. Produced via immunoSEQ multiplex PCR; TCRdb's table is partial and in-frame only. The sample has tens of thousands of clones, 88% seen once. Sequenced sample: peripheral blood. The genes are TRBV28 and TRBJ2-3; TRBD2 is a possible D gene (6 bases). This receptor was identified in a human donor with active COVID-19. The donor label of this sample is uncertain. For the CDR3, the DNA is TGTGCCAGCAGTACAGACGTGGGACTTCATCACTCAGATACGCAGTATTTT. This encodes CASSTDVGLHHSDTQYF.